This T cell receptor (beta chain) appears in the sequencing data of a study of CD8+ T cells in alopecia areata. The study's findings and limits: Patients showed less clear TCR sequence sharing than mice, possibly partly because of HLA diversity.

The V and J ends lost 4 bases and 4 bases, in that order; junction bases with no gene match: 3. The CDR3 consists of 13 residues. Germline V lookup: CDR1 MGHDK, CDR2 SYGVNS. Reverse transcription of extracted RNA yielded cDNA, which provided the sequencing template. The method was immunoSEQ multiplex PCR; TCRdb's version includes in-frame clones alone and lacks a portion of them. The table records around 120,000 clones, about 50% of them present only once. Concerning this clone: The antigen is unknown.

Treatment: oral pan-JAK inhibitor, 5-10 mg twice daily. Sequenced here: CD4+ T cells sorted from blood, sampled at week 4, from a patient treated with tofacitinib. The V gene is TRBV25-1, the J gene TRBJ1-1, with 7 bases lining up with TRBD1. The sequence derives from a human donor with alopecia areata. CDR3 amino acids: CASSVAGGTEAFF. DNA for the CDR3: TGTGCCAGCAGTGTCGCAGGGGGCACTGAAGCTTTCTTT.